A few counts support the clone carrying this TCR beta chain. Its matching antigen is unknown. This record belongs to a study of T-cell reconstitution after alpha-beta-depleted transplantation in children. Overall study results and limits: Expanded clones from the graft, numbering several hundred, reportedly supplied alpha-beta T cells about two months after transplant.

The V and J ends lost 2 bases and 1 base respectively, with 10 bases between them. CDR1 SGDLS and CDR2 YYNGEE come from the germline V gene. The CDR3 runs 16 residues. This sample's TCRbeta library carried unique molecular identifier barcodes. One entry per CDR3 protein results from TCRdb running MiXCR on the PCR reads. The sample lists hundreds of thousands of distinct CDR3 sequences; 10% to 15% were seen once. The sequence derives from a male patient aged 10-17 years who had a stem cell transplant for acute myeloid leukemia, so the T cells may come from the graft donor. Sequencing was performed on PBMCs, mostly from graft donor cells, taken 360 days after TCRalphabeta/CD19-depleted stem cell transplant. This chain uses TRBV9 with TRBJ2-6, with D perhaps matching TRBD1 (6 bases). The CDR3 sequence is CASSVTGSSGANVLTF. The CDR3 nucleotides are TGTGCCAGCAGCGTTACAGGGTCGTCTGGGGCCAACGTCCTGACTTTC.